Following are 9 T cell receptor beta chains from one sample sequenced in a study of blood T cell repertoires in COVID-19. Data came from immunoSEQ multiplex PCR; TCRdb stores just in-frame clones and leaves some out. The data show roughly 65,000 clones, 90% seen once. The sequencing sample was made of peripheral blood. The receptors shown here come from a man in his 60s with acute or convalescent COVID-19.

The chain employs TRBV12-3 or TRBV12-4 and TRBJ2-1; maybe TRBD2 (5 bases). The CDR3 runs 12 residues. Deletions cut 4 bases from V and 4 bases from J, with 5 bases between. The CDR3: CASSSGYNEQFF. The CDR3 nucleotides are TGTGCCAGCAGTTCGGGGTACAATGAGCAGTTCTTC.

V usage is TRBV5-1 and J usage is TRBJ2-3; TRBD1 matches 10 bases. J gave up 2 bases and V 4 bases, and 4 bases lay outside the gene matches. This CDR3 is built from 15 residues. Germline CDR1 and CDR2: SGHRS and YFSETQ. As DNA, the CDR3 is TGCGCCAGCAGCGGGACAGGGGCCATCACAGATACGCAGTATTTT. This encodes CASSGTGAITDTQYF.

V usage is TRBV10-3 and J usage is TRBJ2-3; 9 nucleotides align to TRBD1. The V gene end was trimmed by 10 bases and the J gene end by 4 bases; junction bases not matched to a gene: 6. The CDR3 covers 13 residues. CDR1 ENHRY and CDR2 SYGVKD come from the germline V gene. The CDR3 DNA follows: TGTGCCACCGCGGACAGGGGTTCAGATACGCAGTATTTT. Amino acid sequence: CATADRGSDTQYF.

V usage is TRBV30 and J usage is TRBJ1-5; the D gene is possibly TRBD1 (6 bases). CDR1 is GTSNPN, CDR2 SVGIG, per germline (reference sequence). The CDR3 is 14 amino acids. V lost 6 bases and J lost 5, with 17 bases in between. The CDR3 loop is CACQNGGLDQPQHF. As DNA, the CDR3 is TGTGCCTGTCAAAATGGGGGCTTGGATCAGCCCCAGCATTTT.

Only one count was recorded for this clone. J is TRBJ2-1 and V is TRBV11-2; 8 bases agree with TRBD2. The CDR3 loop spans 15 amino acids. V was clipped by 6 bases and J by 1 base; unmatched bases: 5. Germline V lookup: CDR1 SGHAT, CDR2 FQNNGV. The CDR3 coding sequence is TGTGCCAGCAGGTCAACTAGCGGATCCTACAATGAGCAGTTCTTC. Translated, it gives CASRSTSGSYNEQFF.

This rearrangement joins TRBV7-2 to TRBJ2-3; 8 bases fit TRBD2. This CDR3 spans 17 amino acids. J gave up 1 base and V 6 bases, and 12 bases lay outside the gene matches. Germline CDR1 and CDR2: SGHTA and FQGNSA. The CDR3, as DNA: TGTGCCAGCAGGCCTAACTCCCCGGGACTAGGCACAGATACGCAGTATTTT. This gives the protein CASRPNSPGLGTDTQYF.

V gene TRBV28 combines with J gene TRBJ2-6, with a tentative D call TRBD2 (5 bases). The V end was cut by 2 bases, the J end by 1 base, with 6 bases between. The CDR3 is made up of 15 amino acids. Germline values: CDR1 MDHEN, CDR2 SYDVKM. CDR3 bases: TGTGCCAGCAGTTTAACGGGGTCTGGGGCCAACGTCCTGACTTTC. Amino acid sequence: CASSLTGSGANVLTF.

The V gene is TRBV6-1, the J gene TRBJ1-1; a possible D gene is TRBD1 (5 bases). The V end was cut by 0 bases, the J end by 5 bases, with 13 bases between. CDR3 length equals 15 residues. Germline lookup yields CDR1 MNHNS and CDR2 SASEGT. CDR3 coding DNA: TGTGCCAGCAGTGAAGCTACGGCAGGGAAGACTGAAGCTTTCTTT. Amino acids: CASSEATAGKTEAFF.

J is TRBJ2-3 and V is TRBV5-4; 10 bases fit TRBD1. V was pared by 4 bases and J by 4 bases, with 6 bases of the junction left unmatched. There are 15 residues in the CDR3. The germline CDR1 and CDR2 sequences are SGHNT and YYREEE (reference sequence). CDR3 amino acids: CASSLGQGGADTQYF. For the CDR3, the DNA is TGTGCCAGCAGCCTAGGACAGGGGGGTGCAGATACGCAGTATTTT. The whole variable domain, filled in from reference TRBV5-4 and TRBJ2-3, reads ETGVTQSPTHLIKTRGQQVTLRCSSQSGHNTVSWYQQALGQGPQFIFQYYREEENGRGNFPPRFSGLQFPNYSSELNVNALELDDSALYLCASSLGQGGADTQYFGPGTRLTVL.